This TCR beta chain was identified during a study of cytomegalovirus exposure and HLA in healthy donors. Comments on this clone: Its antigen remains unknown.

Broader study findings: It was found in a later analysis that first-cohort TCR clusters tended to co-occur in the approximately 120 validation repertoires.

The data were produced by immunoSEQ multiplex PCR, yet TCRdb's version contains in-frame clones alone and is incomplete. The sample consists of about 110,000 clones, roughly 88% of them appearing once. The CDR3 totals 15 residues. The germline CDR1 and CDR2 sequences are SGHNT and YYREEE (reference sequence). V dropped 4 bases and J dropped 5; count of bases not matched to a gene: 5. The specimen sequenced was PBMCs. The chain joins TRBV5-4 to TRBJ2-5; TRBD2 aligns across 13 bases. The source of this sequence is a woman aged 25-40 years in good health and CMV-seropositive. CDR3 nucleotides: TGTGCCAGCAGCCGTGGACTAGCGGGGGCGGAGACCCAGTACTTC. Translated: CASSRGLAGAETQYF.